A single sample is the source of the 32 T cell receptor beta chains below, sequenced in a study of pediatric ulcerative colitis. One to two pinch biopsies were taken from the rectum during colonoscopy. Clones were read by immunoSEQ multiplex PCR, and TCRdb kept only the in-frame ones, dropping some. The table has 30,000 or so clones, around 80% seen once. Sequences were obtained from gut tissue. The receptors shown here come from a boy aged 5-17 years with mild ulcerative colitis.

This clone was counted a single time. CDR3 loop: CASSPPRQGKGTTEAFF. CDR3 nucleotides: TGCGCCAGCAGCCCCCCTAGGCAGGGAAAAGGGACCACTGAAGCTTTCTTT. The V gene is TRBV5-1, the J gene TRBJ1-1, with D possibly TRBD1 on 5 matching bases. The germline CDR1 and CDR2 sequences are SGHRS and YFSETQ. Trimming shortened V by 4 bases and J by 4 bases, and 23 bases separated the two germline ends. This CDR3 is built from 17 residues.

V usage is TRBV4-2 and J usage is TRBJ2-2, with 11 bases matching TRBD2. Germline V gene lookup returns CDR1 LGHNA and CDR2 YNFKEQ. This CDR3 region has 18 residues. V gave up 1 base and J gave up 4 bases; unmatched junction bases: 8. The DNA of the CDR3 is TGTGCCAGCAGCCAAGTGGGTCTAGCGGGGGGAACCACCGGGGAGCTGTTTTTT. This encodes CASSQVGLAGGTTGELFF.

V gene TRBV12-5 combines with J gene TRBJ2-3; D unresolved. This CDR3 has 14 residues. Trimming stripped 1 base from V and 0 bases from J, with 5 bases between. Germline V lookup: CDR1 LGHNT, CDR2 FRNRAP. CDR3 in amino acids: CASGLGASTDTQYF. The CDR3 DNA is TGTGCTAGTGGTTTGGGGGCGAGCACAGATACGCAGTATTTT.

The V and J genes are TRBV25-1 and TRBJ2-1; D possibly corresponds to TRBD1 (5 bases). CDR3 size: 13 residues. The V gene lost 5 bases and the J gene lost 6 bases, with 11 bases spanning the gap. Per the germline V gene, CDR1 is MGHDK and CDR2 is SYGVNS. DNA of the CDR3: TGTGCCAGCAGTTCTGAAGGGGTCAATGAGCAGTTCTTC. This translates into CASSSEGVNEQFF. Drawing the rest from reference TRBV25-1 and TRBJ2-1, the complete variable domain is EADIYQTPRYLVIGTGKKITLECSQTMGHDKMYWYQQDPGMELHLIHYSYGVNSTEKGDLSSESTVSRIRTEHFPLTLESARPSHTSQYLCASSSEGVNEQFFGPGTRLTVL.

This chain joins TRBV9 and TRBJ2-7; 8 nucleotides line up with TRBD2. Germline CDR1 and CDR2: SGDLS and YYNGEE. Unmatched junction bases numbered 10, after V lost 3 bases and J lost 2 bases. This CDR3 has 16 residues. The CDR3 region is CASSAGNAGGPYEQYF. As DNA, the CDR3 is TGTGCCAGCAGCGCCGGGAACGCGGGGGGACCCTACGAGCAGTACTTC.

CDR3 sequence (DNA): TGTGCCAGCAGTCAAGACAAAGGTGGCTATGGCTACACCTTC. It codes for CASSQDKGGYGYTF. V is TRBV6-5 and J is TRBJ1-2; D ambiguous. V was shortened by 5 bases and J by 4 bases, with 14 bases between the two germline ends. The length of the CDR3 is 14 residues. CDR1 is MNHEY, CDR2 SVGAGI, per germline.

The chain joins TRBV6-5 to TRBJ2-1; D might be TRBD2 (6 bases). The CDR3 contains 15 residues. V shed 2 bases and J shed 6 bases, with 14 bases lying between them. Germline V CDR1 and CDR2: MNHEY, SVGAGI. CDR3 bases: TGTGCCAGCAGTTACGGAACGGGGAGGACCAATGAGCAGTTCTTC. Protein product: CASSYGTGRTNEQFF.

This chain uses TRBV5-6 with TRBJ2-7; D is possibly TRBD1 or TRBD2 (6 bases each). Trimming removed 4 bases from V and 2 bases from J, with 16 bases in between. The CDR3 covers 15 residues. Germline V lookup: CDR1 SGHDT, CDR2 YYEEEE. Here the CDR3 reads CASSVTGRSAYEQYF. The CDR3 nucleotides read TGTGCCAGCAGCGTCACAGGGAGGTCGGCCTACGAGCAGTACTTC.

This chain links TRBV6-5 with TRBJ1-5, with D perhaps matching TRBD1 (6 bases). The germline V gene encodes CDR1 MNHEY and CDR2 SVGAGI. Trimming cost V 4 bases and J 5 bases, with 12 bases left between them. The CDR3 is 14 residues long. CDR3 coding DNA: TGTGCCAGCAGTTCCGTCAGGGGTGATCAGCCCCAGCATTTT. Protein: CASSSVRGDQPQHF.

The gene calls are TRBV4-1 and TRBJ2-3; either TRBD1 or TRBD2 may supply D (6 bases each). Trimming stripped 4 bases from V and 4 bases from J, with 18 bases between. In germline, CDR1 is MGHRA, CDR2 YSYEKL. The CDR3 is 16 residues long. CDR3 residues: CASSPSGGPGPDTQYF. Written as DNA, the CDR3 is TGCGCCAGCAGCCCGAGTGGGGGGCCAGGGCCAGATACGCAGTATTTT.

The chain uses TRBV4-2 and TRBJ2-7; D is unresolved. Trimming stripped 5 bases from V and 0 bases from J, with 5 bases between. The CDR3 loop spans 12 amino acids. Germline values: CDR1 LGHNA, CDR2 YNFKEQ. CDR3 in DNA: TGTGCCAGCAGCGGAATCTCCTACGAGCAGTACTTC. Residues: CASSGISYEQYF.

V and J are TRBV10-3 and TRBJ2-1, with a weak D call TRBD1 (6 bases). V lost 0 bases and J lost 2, with 14 bases in between. From germline, CDR1 is ENHRY and CDR2 SYGVKD. The CDR3 is 17 residues long. The CDR3 is CAISESDSLSPYNEQFF. The DNA for the CDR3 is TGTGCCATCAGTGAGTCGGACAGCCTCTCCCCCTACAATGAGCAGTTCTTC.

The sample holds one count of this clone. The V call is TRBV6-1, the J call TRBJ1-1; 8 bases agree with TRBD1. The CDR3 totals 12 residues. Trimming removed 4 bases from V and 8 bases from J; junction bases left unmatched: 3. Germline lookup yields CDR1 MNHNS and CDR2 SASEGT. The CDR3 loop reads CASSARTGEAFF. Here the CDR3 DNA reads TGTGCCAGCAGTGCAAGGACAGGGGAAGCTTTCTTT.

This clone was seen a handful of times. The chain carries TRBV2 and TRBJ2-6; possible D gene TRBD2, 6 bases. CDR3 length: 15 residues. Trimming took 6 bases from V and 1 from J, leaving 10 bases between them. Germline CDR1 reads SNHLY; CDR2 reads FYNNEI. The CDR3 region is CASSELASGANVLTF. In DNA form, the CDR3 reads TGTGCCAGCAGCGAACTAGCTTCTGGGGCCAACGTCCTGACTTTC.

The genes are TRBV19 and TRBJ2-7; D tentatively fits TRBD1 or TRBD2 (5 bases each). CDR1 and CDR2 from the germline V gene are LNHDA and SQIVND (reference sequence). This CDR3 spans 14 amino acids. V dropped 5 bases and J dropped 3 bases, with 14 bases sitting between them. The CDR3 loop is CASSSQGEGYEQYF. Here the CDR3 DNA reads TGTGCCAGTAGTTCCCAGGGTGAGGGCTACGAGCAGTACTTC.

This sequence joins TRBV5-1 and TRBJ2-5, with D unclear. Germline lookup yields CDR1 SGHRS and CDR2 YFSETQ. The CDR3 totals 11 residues. Trimming removed 0 bases at V and 5 bases at J, with 2 bases between. This CDR3 reads CASSLDETQYF. The CDR3 DNA reads as TGCGCCAGCAGCTTGGACGAGACCCAGTACTTC.

V gene TRBV6-5 combines with J gene TRBJ1-3, with D perhaps matching TRBD1 (5 bases). With 10 bases removed from V and 4 bases from J, the gap between germline ends came to 17 bases. The CDR3 runs 14 residues. Per germline, CDR1 MNHEY and CDR2 SVGAGI. The CDR3: CATHPTGTGNTIYF. CDR3 nucleotides: TGTGCCACCCACCCTACGGGGACGGGAAACACCATATATTTT.

The chain links TRBV5-1 to TRBJ1-1, with D uncertain. V was cut by 9 bases and J by 5 bases, with 17 bases left in between. This CDR3 is 13 amino acids long. The germline gives CDR1 SGHRS, CDR2 YFSETQ. The CDR3 loop is CATSPFPGTEAFF. CDR3 DNA: TGCGCCACGTCTCCCTTCCCAGGAACTGAAGCTTTCTTT.

The V and J genes are TRBV6-4 and TRBJ2-3; TRBD2 aligns across 9 bases. Germline V lookup: CDR1 MRHNA, CDR2 SNTAGT. The CDR3 has 15 amino acids. The junction had 2 bases not matched to a gene; V was cut back by 0 bases and J by 4 bases. CDR3 region: CASSDSRGGPDTQYF. In nucleotides, the CDR3 is TGTGCCAGCAGTGACTCGCGGGGGGGCCCAGATACGCAGTATTTT.

This clone was recorded a few times. The chain recombines TRBV19 with TRBJ1-6; 8 bases align to TRBD1. There are 12 residues in the CDR3. Germline loops: CDR1 LNHDA, CDR2 SQIVND (reference sequence). The V gene end was trimmed by 8 bases and the J gene end by 7 bases; junction bases not matched to a gene: 1. The CDR3: CASRQGNSPLHF. The DNA of the CDR3 is TGTGCCAGTCGACAGGGGAATTCACCCCTCCACTTT.

The genes are TRBV11-2 and TRBJ1-2; no reliable D call. The CDR3 totals 12 residues. With 1 base removed from V and 3 bases from J, the gap between germline ends came to 3 bases. The germline CDR1 and CDR2 sequences are SGHAT and FQNNGV. CDR3 in amino acids: CASSLADYGYTF. As DNA, the CDR3 is TGTGCCAGCAGCTTAGCAGACTATGGCTACACCTTC.

V is TRBV5-1 and J is TRBJ2-2, with 10 bases aligning to TRBD1. CDR1 is SGHRS, CDR2 YFSETQ, per germline. The CDR3 is 14 amino acids. Unmatched junction bases numbered 4, after V lost 5 bases and J lost 6 bases. Here the CDR3 reads CASSPGQGSGELFF. CDR3 nucleotide sequence: TGCGCCAGCAGTCCGGGACAGGGGTCCGGGGAGCTGTTTTTT.

This rearrangement joins TRBV5-4 to TRBJ2-7; 8 nucleotides agree with TRBD1. Per germline, CDR1 SGHNT and CDR2 YYREEE (reference sequence). Trimming removed 4 bases from V and 3 bases from J; junction bases left unmatched: 6. CDR3 length: 14 amino acids. In DNA, the CDR3 is TGTGCCAGCAGCAAGGGACAGGACTACTACGAGCAGTACTTC. This encodes CASSKGQDYYEQYF.

This clone showed up just once. The CDR3 DNA is TGTGCCAGCAGCCGCCGGGGGACTAGCGGGGGCACAGATACGCAGTATTTT. Translated, it gives CASSRRGTSGGTDTQYF. The chain combines TRBV27 with TRBJ2-3; 13 nucleotides match TRBD2. V dropped 6 bases and J dropped 1; count of bases not matched to a gene: 7. Germline V gives CDR1 MNHEY, CDR2 SMNVEV (reference sequence). The CDR3 extends over 17 amino acids.

The chain couples TRBV18 to TRBJ1-1; D not certain. The length of the CDR3 is 14 residues. V was cut by 6 bases and J by 4 bases, with 15 bases left in between. Germline V gene data show CDR1 as KGHSH and CDR2 as LQKENI. The DNA of the CDR3 is TGTGCCAGCTCCCAATTTGAGGTTGGCACTGAAGCTTTCTTT. Protein: CASSQFEVGTEAFF.

This chain uses TRBV12-5 with TRBJ2-7, with D possibly being TRBD1 or TRBD2 (5 bases each). V lost 7 bases, J lost 2 bases, and 21 bases lay in between. The CDR3 has 16 residues. Germline V CDR1 and CDR2: LGHNT, FRNRAP. In DNA form, the CDR3 reads TGTGCTAGTGCTGGACGGACAAGGGACGGCGCCTACGAGCAGTACTTC. Translated: CASAGRTRDGAYEQYF.

This chain links TRBV5-4 with TRBJ2-3; 8 nucleotides line up with TRBD2. Germline CDR1 is SGHNT and CDR2 is YYREEE (reference sequence). The CDR3 loop spans 17 amino acids. The V segment lost 2 bases and the J segment 2 bases; nucleotides outside the gene matches: 10. In DNA form, the CDR3 reads TGTGCCAGCAGCTTTCGGGCGGGGGGCCAAACCACAGATACGCAGTATTTT. It codes for CASSFRAGGQTTDTQYF.

This chain links TRBV27 with TRBJ2-7, with 7 nucleotides matching TRBD1. The length of the CDR3 is 15 residues. The trim removed 5 bases at V and 3 bases at J, leaving 10 bases unmatched. Germline CDR1 MNHEY, CDR2 SMNVEV (reference sequence). In nucleotides, the CDR3 is TGTGCCAGCAGTCCACTTTTGCAGGGGGACTACGAGCAGTACTTC. Translating gives CASSPLLQGDYEQYF.

CDR3 bases: TGTGCCAGCAGTTACTGGGGTTCTGGAAACACCATATATTTT. Encoded protein: CASSYWGSGNTIYF. The genes are TRBV6-6 and TRBJ1-3; D gene uncertain. The CDR3 runs 14 residues. Germline V lookup: CDR1 MNHNY, CDR2 SVGAGI (reference sequence). V lost 1 base, J lost 1 base, and 5 bases lay in between.

The chain combines TRBV11-2 with TRBJ1-3; D is unclear. The CDR3 is 12 amino acids. CDR1 is SGHAT and CDR2 is FQNNGV in the germline V gene. The V and J ends lost 3 bases and 4 bases respectively, with 4 bases between them. Written as DNA, the CDR3 is TGTGCCAGCAGCTTTCTAGGAAACACCATATATTTT. It encodes CASSFLGNTIYF.

The rearrangement links TRBV9 to TRBJ1-2, with 9 nucleotides matching TRBD1. The CDR3 covers 14 residues. The V segment lost 3 bases and the J segment 3 bases; nucleotides outside the gene matches: 3. Germline CDR1 and CDR2: SGDLS and YYNGEE. The CDR3 here is CASSGDRAHYGYTF. As DNA, the CDR3 is TGTGCCAGCAGCGGGGACAGGGCCCACTATGGCTACACCTTC.

This clone appeared a few times. The chain has TRBV5-4 and TRBJ1-3; weak D call: TRBD1 (6 bases). Germline V CDR1 and CDR2: SGHNT, YYREEE (reference sequence). Deletions cut 4 bases from V and 7 bases from J, with 18 bases between. The CDR3 covers 15 residues. This chain's CDR3 is CASSPGALVGNTIYF. The CDR3 region has the DNA TGTGCCAGCAGCCCGGGGGCACTCGTAGGGAACACCATATATTTT.